Listed below are T cell receptor beta chains from one sample, sequenced in a study of blood T cells in healthy people across ages. A single record per CDR3 protein comes from TCRdb applying MiXCR to the 5' RACE reads. The top ten clones hold 28% of a sample with about 900,000 distinct CDR3 sequences, approximately 65% of them seen once. Sequences were obtained from blood. The receptors shown here come from a man under 40 in good health. The CDR3 runs from the conserved cysteine through the conserved F or W. The D gene is left open where the match is weak. The size of a clone is reported for some rows only, either as once, few or many, or as a class for expanded clones.

cdr3_length: 13
j_call: TRBJ2-7
d_call: .
v_call: TRBV20-1
clone_size: .
cdr3_aa: CRAAAGEWDEQYF
cdr3_nt: TGCAGGGCGGCTGCAGGGGAGTGGGACGAGCAGTACTTC

cdr3_length: 17
j_call: TRBJ2-1
d_call: TRBD2
v_call: TRBV4-3
clone_size: .
cdr3_aa: CASTPGDSGGDFNEQFF
cdr3_nt: TGCGCCAGCACCCCTGGGGATAGCGGGGGGGACTTCAATGAGCAGTTCTTC

cdr3_length: 14
j_call: TRBJ1-2
d_call: .
v_call: TRBV6-5
clone_size: .
cdr3_aa: CASSYSTESNRYTF
cdr3_nt: TGTGCCAGCAGTTACTCGACAGAGTCCAATCGCTACACCTTC

cdr3_length: 14
j_call: TRBJ2-1
d_call: .
v_call: TRBV29-1
clone_size: .
cdr3_aa: CSVPTVEGMYEQFF
cdr3_nt: TGCAGCGTCCCGACGGTGGAGGGTATGTATGAGCAGTTCTTC

cdr3_length: 13
j_call: TRBJ1-6
d_call: .
v_call: TRBV30
clone_size: .
cdr3_aa: CAWIAGYNSPLHF
cdr3_nt: TGTGCCTGGATAGCGGGGTATAATTCACCCCTCCACTTT

cdr3_length: 14
j_call: TRBJ2-2
d_call: .
v_call: TRBV6-2/TRBV6-3
clone_size: .
cdr3_aa: CASSTGQLTGELFF
cdr3_nt: TGTGCCAGCAGTACCGGACAGCTCACCGGGGAGCTGTTTTTT

cdr3_length: 15
j_call: TRBJ2-7
d_call: .
v_call: TRBV28
clone_size: .
cdr3_aa: CASSFRSAGYYEQYF
cdr3_nt: TGTGCCAGCAGTTTTCGATCCGCAGGGTACTACGAGCAGTACTTC

cdr3_length: 13
j_call: TRBJ1-2
d_call: .
v_call: TRBV7-6
clone_size: many
cdr3_aa: CASKAWQDYGYTF
cdr3_nt: TGTGCCAGCAAAGCCTGGCAGGACTATGGCTACACCTTC

cdr3_length: 14
j_call: TRBJ2-3
d_call: TRBD2
v_call: TRBV15
clone_size: .
cdr3_aa: CATSFGGDTDTQYF
cdr3_nt: TGTGCCACCAGCTTCGGGGGGGACACAGATACGCAGTATTTT

cdr3_length: 13
j_call: TRBJ2-1
d_call: .
v_call: TRBV11-2
clone_size: .
cdr3_aa: CASSLDLDNKQFF
cdr3_nt: TGTGCCAGCAGCTTAGATCTCGACAATAAGCAGTTCTTC

cdr3_length: 15
j_call: TRBJ2-1
d_call: TRBD2
v_call: TRBV7-2
clone_size: .
cdr3_aa: CASSSPGLALNEQFF
cdr3_nt: TGTGCCAGCAGCTCCCCGGGACTAGCCCTCAATGAGCAGTTCTTC

cdr3_length: 18
j_call: TRBJ2-6
d_call: .
v_call: TRBV20-1
clone_size: .
cdr3_aa: CSARPSGFLVSGANVLTF
cdr3_nt: TGCAGTGCTAGACCTTCGGGGTTCCTAGTCTCTGGGGCCAACGTCCTGACTTTC

cdr3_length: 12
j_call: TRBJ2-1
d_call: TRBD1
v_call: TRBV7-9
clone_size: few
cdr3_aa: CASSLRQGNKFF
cdr3_nt: TGTGCCAGCAGCTTAAGACAGGGTAATAAGTTCTTC

cdr3_length: 15
j_call: TRBJ2-5
d_call: TRBD1
v_call: TRBV4-3
clone_size: .
cdr3_aa: CASSQAEQGGETQYF
cdr3_nt: TGCGCCAGCAGCCAAGCGGAACAGGGGGGAGAGACCCAGTACTTC

cdr3_length: 14
j_call: TRBJ2-3
d_call: .
v_call: TRBV5-1
clone_size: few
cdr3_aa: CASSPWTLTDTQYF
cdr3_nt: TGCGCCAGCAGCCCGTGGACGCTCACAGATACGCAGTATTTT

cdr3_length: 14
j_call: TRBJ1-1
d_call: TRBD1
v_call: TRBV20-1
clone_size: few
cdr3_aa: CSAMTGRRITEAFF
cdr3_nt: TGCAGTGCTATGACAGGGAGAAGGATCACTGAAGCTTTCTTT

cdr3_length: 16
j_call: TRBJ2-6
d_call: .
v_call: TRBV10-3
clone_size: .
cdr3_aa: CAISESTTAGANVLTF
cdr3_nt: TGTGCCATCAGTGAGTCTACGACCGCTGGGGCCAACGTCCTGACTTTC